A selection of T cell receptor beta chains follows, all from one sample in a study of blood T cells in healthy people across ages. TCRdb used MiXCR to reprocess the 5' RACE reads, holding one entry per CDR3 protein. The table has about a million distinct CDR3 sequences, about 53% seen once. The source material was blood. All receptors derive from a woman aged 60-75 years in good health. CDR3s include the opening cysteine and the closing phenylalanine or tryptophan. The order of the fields is J gene, clone size, V gene, D gene, CDR3 DNA, CDR3 protein. D genes are given only for firm matches. Clone sizes are given selectively: once, few, many, or a class where the clone is expanded.

j_call: TRBJ2-5
clone_size: few
v_call: TRBV10-3
d_call: TRBD2
cdr3_nt: TGTGCCATCAGTGAGTCGACACTAGCGGTCGGGGAGACCCAGTACTTC
cdr3_aa: CAISESTLAVGETQYF

j_call: TRBJ2-3
clone_size: .
v_call: TRBV28
d_call: .
cdr3_nt: TGTGCCAGCAGAATGGGGGCAACCACGCAGTATTTT
cdr3_aa: CASRMGATTQYF

j_call: TRBJ2-3
clone_size: .
v_call: TRBV28
d_call: .
cdr3_nt: TGTGCCAGCAGTCCTATAGAGGGGGTCTGGGGAACTAGCACAGATACGCAGTATTTT
cdr3_aa: CASSPIEGVWGTSTDTQYF

j_call: TRBJ1-6
clone_size: .
v_call: TRBV14
d_call: .
cdr3_nt: TGTGCCAGCAGCCAAGCGGGCCGAGCGGGTTATAATTCACCCCTCCACTTT
cdr3_aa: CASSQAGRAGYNSPLHF

j_call: TRBJ1-2
clone_size: .
v_call: TRBV27
d_call: .
cdr3_nt: TGTGCCAGCACCGACGGCTTTACGGGCTACACCTTC
cdr3_aa: CASTDGFTGYTF

j_call: TRBJ2-3
clone_size: .
v_call: TRBV9
d_call: TRBD2
cdr3_nt: TGTGCCAGCAGCGTAGGGGCTAGCGGGGACTCCACAGATGCGCAGTATTTT
cdr3_aa: CASSVGASGDSTDAQYF

j_call: TRBJ2-3
clone_size: .
v_call: TRBV21-1
d_call: .
cdr3_nt: .
cdr3_aa: CASSKVASGSSDTQYF

j_call: TRBJ2-7
clone_size: .
v_call: TRBV20-1
d_call: TRBD1
cdr3_nt: TGCAATGCCCAGGGGACAGGCTACGAGCAGTACTTC
cdr3_aa: CNAQGTGYEQYF

j_call: TRBJ2-5
clone_size: few
v_call: TRBV7-9
d_call: TRBD2
cdr3_nt: TGTGCCAGCAGCTGGAGAGCGGGGAGAGAGACCCAGTACTTC
cdr3_aa: CASSWRAGRETQYF

j_call: TRBJ2-7
clone_size: many
v_call: TRBV5-1
d_call: TRBD1
cdr3_nt: TGCGCCAGCAGCCGTGGGGAAACAGGGGTGGAGATCTACGAGCAGTACTTC
cdr3_aa: CASSRGETGVEIYEQYF

j_call: TRBJ2-7
clone_size: .
v_call: TRBV5-1
d_call: .
cdr3_nt: TGCCCCAGCAGATGGGATAGGGGAACCTACGAGCAGTACTTC
cdr3_aa: CPSRWDRGTYEQYF

j_call: TRBJ2-7
clone_size: .
v_call: TRBV7-7
d_call: TRBD1
cdr3_nt: TGTGCCAGCAGCTTAGCGACAGGGAGCTACGAGCAGTACTTC
cdr3_aa: CASSLATGSYEQYF

j_call: TRBJ2-5
clone_size: .
v_call: TRBV6-5
d_call: TRBD1
cdr3_nt: TGTGCCAGCAGTTACTCGGTGGGGTCGTCCAGGGGGGAGACCCAGTACTTC
cdr3_aa: CASSYSVGSSRGETQYF

j_call: TRBJ2-3
clone_size: .
v_call: TRBV6-5
d_call: .
cdr3_nt: TGTGCCAGCGGGGTGGGGAGGAATACGCAGTATTTT
cdr3_aa: CASGVGRNTQYF

j_call: TRBJ2-5
clone_size: .
v_call: TRBV9
d_call: TRBD1
cdr3_nt: TGTGCCAGCAGCACCCGGACAGGTGACCGGGAGACCCAGTACTTC
cdr3_aa: CASSTRTGDRETQYF

j_call: TRBJ2-5
clone_size: few
v_call: TRBV29-1
d_call: TRBD2
cdr3_nt: TGCAGCGTTGGTATACTAGCGGGAGGAAGGGAGACCCAGTACTTC
cdr3_aa: CSVGILAGGRETQYF

j_call: TRBJ1-2
clone_size: few
v_call: TRBV7-9
d_call: .
cdr3_nt: TGTGCCAGCAGCTTAGGGCAGAACCTCCTCTTGGACTATGGCTACACCTTC
cdr3_aa: CASSLGQNLLLDYGYTF

j_call: TRBJ2-3
clone_size: .
v_call: TRBV7-2
d_call: TRBD2
cdr3_nt: TGTGCCAGCAGCCGGGTGGTAGCGGGAGTAAAGAGCACAGATACGCAGTATTTT
cdr3_aa: CASSRVVAGVKSTDTQYF

j_call: TRBJ2-7
clone_size: .
v_call: TRBV28
d_call: .
cdr3_nt: TGTGCCAGCAGTTTATTTGCTGCACTAGGCTCCTACGAGCAGTACTTC
cdr3_aa: CASSLFAALGSYEQYF

j_call: TRBJ2-5
clone_size: .
v_call: TRBV6-6
d_call: .
cdr3_nt: TGTGCCAGCCTCAGTACCGCCCGACAGTCTCAGACCCAGTACTTC
cdr3_aa: CASLSTARQSQTQYF

j_call: TRBJ2-6
clone_size: few
v_call: TRBV29-1
d_call: .
cdr3_nt: TGCAGCGTTGAAGGGGGGCTCTCTGGGGCCAACGTCCTGACTTTC
cdr3_aa: CSVEGGLSGANVLTF

j_call: TRBJ2-1
clone_size: .
v_call: TRBV7-2
d_call: .
cdr3_nt: TGTGCCAGCAGCTTTTTAGTTTCGTTCCAGGTTGGTGAGCAGTTCTTC
cdr3_aa: CASSFLVSFQVGEQFF

j_call: TRBJ2-7
clone_size: .
v_call: TRBV29-1
d_call: .
cdr3_nt: TGCAGCGTTGAAGGTACGCCACCCTACGAGCAGTACTTC
cdr3_aa: CSVEGTPPYEQYF

j_call: TRBJ2-3
clone_size: once
v_call: TRBV28
d_call: TRBD2
cdr3_nt: TGTGCCAGCAGGACGACTAGCGGGAGTAACACAGATACGCAGTATTTT
cdr3_aa: CASRTTSGSNTDTQYF

j_call: TRBJ1-1
clone_size: .
v_call: TRBV10-1
d_call: .
cdr3_nt: TGCGCCAGCAGTAGGAACATGAACACTGAAGCTTTCTTT
cdr3_aa: CASSRNMNTEAFF

j_call: TRBJ1-1
clone_size: .
v_call: TRBV29-1
d_call: .
cdr3_nt: TGCAGCGCAAAGGGGGGGAGTGAAGCTTTCTTT
cdr3_aa: CSAKGGSEAFF

j_call: TRBJ2-4
clone_size: .
v_call: TRBV7-9
d_call: .
cdr3_nt: TGTGCCAGCAGCCCAGGGGTGAACATTCAGTACTTC
cdr3_aa: CASSPGVNIQYF

j_call: TRBJ2-7
clone_size: .
v_call: TRBV12-3/TRBV12-4
d_call: .
cdr3_nt: TGTGCCAGCAGCCCTCACGATGCGGGATTCGAGCAGTACTTC
cdr3_aa: CASSPHDAGFEQYF

j_call: TRBJ2-4
clone_size: few
v_call: TRBV5-6
d_call: .
cdr3_nt: TGTGCCAGCAGCTTGGAAAACATTCAGTACTTC
cdr3_aa: CASSLENIQYF

j_call: TRBJ2-1
clone_size: .
v_call: TRBV24-1
d_call: TRBD2
cdr3_nt: TGTGCCACCAGTGATCCGGGACTAGGGGTCAATGAGCAGTTCTTC
cdr3_aa: CATSDPGLGVNEQFF

j_call: TRBJ1-4
clone_size: .
v_call: TRBV10-3
d_call: .
cdr3_nt: TGTGCCATCGGGGAGGGGGAAAGAGAAAAACTGTTTTTT
cdr3_aa: CAIGEGEREKLFF

j_call: TRBJ2-1
clone_size: few
v_call: TRBV10-3
d_call: .
cdr3_nt: TGTGCCATCAGTGGATCTCAGGGACCGGTCGGGGATGAGCAGTTCTTC
cdr3_aa: CAISGSQGPVGDEQFF

j_call: TRBJ2-7
clone_size: .
v_call: TRBV28
d_call: .
cdr3_nt: TGTGCCAGCAGTAGATTTCTACAGGAGGCTCCCTACGAGCAGTACTTC
cdr3_aa: CASSRFLQEAPYEQYF

j_call: TRBJ2-7
clone_size: .
v_call: TRBV24-1
d_call: TRBD2
cdr3_nt: TGTGCCACCAGTGGGTCCGGGACTAGCAAGTACGAGCAGTACTTC
cdr3_aa: CATSGSGTSKYEQYF

j_call: TRBJ1-2
clone_size: few
v_call: TRBV9
d_call: .
cdr3_nt: TGTGCCAGCAGCGTAGCTAGTGCAGGTGACTATGGCTACACCTTC
cdr3_aa: CASSVASAGDYGYTF

j_call: TRBJ2-6
clone_size: .
v_call: TRBV10-3
d_call: TRBD1
cdr3_nt: TGTGCCATCAGTGAGGCCGGGACAGCGTCTGGGGCCAACGTCCTGACTTTC
cdr3_aa: CAISEAGTASGANVLTF

j_call: TRBJ1-4
clone_size: few
v_call: TRBV7-9
d_call: TRBD1
cdr3_nt: TGTGCCAGCAGCTTGACAGGGGCGGCTACTAATGAAAAACTGTTTTTT
cdr3_aa: CASSLTGAATNEKLFF

j_call: TRBJ2-1
clone_size: .
v_call: TRBV11-2
d_call: TRBD2
cdr3_nt: TGTGCCAGCAGCTTAGTCCGCGGGAGCTCCTACAATGAGCAGTTCTTC
cdr3_aa: CASSLVRGSSYNEQFF

j_call: TRBJ2-3
clone_size: .
v_call: TRBV25-1
d_call: .
cdr3_nt: TGTGCCAGCAGTGAATTTTGGTTAGACACAGATACGCAGTATTTT
cdr3_aa: CASSEFWLDTDTQYF

j_call: TRBJ2-1
clone_size: few
v_call: TRBV20-1
d_call: TRBD2
cdr3_nt: TGCAGTGCTCCGGGGGGGGGTCCATCAATGAAGCAGTTCTTC
cdr3_aa: CSAPGGGPSMKQFF

j_call: TRBJ2-3
clone_size: .
v_call: TRBV28
d_call: .
cdr3_nt: TGTGCCAGCAGTTTACCGGGGGTTCGCGATACGCAGTATTTT
cdr3_aa: CASSLPGVRDTQYF

j_call: TRBJ2-5
clone_size: .
v_call: TRBV3-1
d_call: .
cdr3_nt: TGTGCCAGCAGCCCGGCGGCTGATGGGACCCAGTACTTC
cdr3_aa: CASSPAADGTQYF

j_call: TRBJ1-2
clone_size: .
v_call: TRBV12-3/TRBV12-4
d_call: .
cdr3_nt: TGTGCCAGCAGTTGGGAGGATACTACGGGGGGCTACACCTTC
cdr3_aa: CASSWEDTTGGYTF

j_call: TRBJ1-5
clone_size: .
v_call: TRBV28
d_call: .
cdr3_nt: TGTGCCAGCACCGGAATACGAAATAATCAGCCCCAGCATTTT
cdr3_aa: CASTGIRNNQPQHF

j_call: TRBJ2-7
clone_size: few
v_call: TRBV28
d_call: .
cdr3_nt: TGTGCCAGCATCTCAGGTTCGGCCGAGCGGAGATACGAGCAGTACTTC
cdr3_aa: CASISGSAERRYEQYF

j_call: TRBJ2-3
clone_size: few
v_call: TRBV20-1
d_call: .
cdr3_nt: TGCAGTGCTCCACCATGGGGAATACACACAGATACGCAGTATTTT
cdr3_aa: CSAPPWGIHTDTQYF